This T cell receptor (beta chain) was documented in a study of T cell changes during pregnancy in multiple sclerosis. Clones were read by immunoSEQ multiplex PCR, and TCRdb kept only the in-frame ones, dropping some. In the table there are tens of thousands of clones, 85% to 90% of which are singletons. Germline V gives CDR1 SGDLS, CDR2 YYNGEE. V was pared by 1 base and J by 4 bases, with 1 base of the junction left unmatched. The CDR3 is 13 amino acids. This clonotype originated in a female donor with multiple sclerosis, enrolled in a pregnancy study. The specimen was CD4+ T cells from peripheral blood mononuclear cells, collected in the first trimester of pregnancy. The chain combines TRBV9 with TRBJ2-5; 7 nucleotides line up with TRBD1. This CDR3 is CASSVRQGETQYF. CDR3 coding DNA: TGTGCCAGCAGCGTAAGACAGGGAGAGACCCAGTACTTC. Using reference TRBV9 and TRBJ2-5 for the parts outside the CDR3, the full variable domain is DSGVTQTPKHLITATGQRVTLRCSPRSGDLSVYWYQQSLDQGLQFLIQYYNGEERAKGNILERFSAQQFPDLHSELNLSSLELGDSALYFCASSVRQGETQYFGPGTRLLVL.